This T cell receptor beta chain was obtained from a study of T cell responses to AZD1222 COVID-19 vaccine. Of note for this clone: The antigen is unknown.

Only in-frame clones appear in the TCRdb table, and some are missing; sequencing was by immunoSEQ multiplex PCR. In the table there are around 130,000 clones, approximately 83% of which are singletons. Study-wide findings and caveats: Donors were largely white British and mainly female; clonal diversity was possibly underestimated. Increases in Spike-specific TCR breadth and depth were seen after two AZD1222 doses. Among vaccine-associated CD4 TCRs, coverage spanned spike, with dominance at 160-218 and 743-854.

This TCR derives from an adult in good health. Sample: peripheral blood, taken on day 0 of AZD1222 vaccination.

The CDR3 region has the DNA TGTGCCAGCAGTTTAGGGGAGTCAGAGACCCAGTACTTC. It encodes CASSLGESETQYF. The rearrangement links TRBV6-5 to TRBJ2-5; D possibly uses TRBD1 or TRBD2 (5 bases each). The V and J ends lost 4 bases and 4 bases respectively, with 10 bases between them. This CDR3 is 13 amino acids long. Germline V CDR1 and CDR2: MNHEY, SVGAGI.